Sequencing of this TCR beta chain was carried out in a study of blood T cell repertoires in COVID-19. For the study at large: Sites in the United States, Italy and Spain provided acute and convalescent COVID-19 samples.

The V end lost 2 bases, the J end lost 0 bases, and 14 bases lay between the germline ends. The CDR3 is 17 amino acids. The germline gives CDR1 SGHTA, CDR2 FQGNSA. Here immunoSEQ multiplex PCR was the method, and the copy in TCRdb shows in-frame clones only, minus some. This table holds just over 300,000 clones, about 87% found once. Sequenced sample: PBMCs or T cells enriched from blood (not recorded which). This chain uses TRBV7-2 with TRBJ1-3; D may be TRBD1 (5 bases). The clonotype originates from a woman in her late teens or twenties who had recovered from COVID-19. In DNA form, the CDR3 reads TGTGCCAGCAGCTTATTGTCAGGGCTGTTCTCTGGAAACACCATATATTTT. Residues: CASSLLSGLFSGNTIYF.